The 29 T cell receptor beta chains in this list originate from one sample, sequenced in a study of glioma-infiltrating T cells. The iRepertoire nested amplicon-rescue multiplex PCR amplified TCR alpha and beta CDR3s from RNA. MiXCR was run by TCRdb on the multiplex PCR reads, yielding one entry per CDR3 protein. The repertoire has about 140,000 distinct CDR3 sequences, 39% of them found once; the top ten carry roughly a fifth. Input material: glioma tissue, nonneoplastic brain tissue, or PBMCs (not recorded which). These receptors came from a human donor with low-grade glioma or glioblastoma, undergoing nonglioma brain surgery, or in good health (not recorded which).

Concerning this clonotype itself: No conserved phenylalanine or tryptophan is present at the end of the CDR3, so a read error is the likely explanation. The rearrangement joins TRBV4-3 to TRBJ2-1; 8 bases are shared with TRBD2. The J call may be mistaken, given a closer DNA end match to TRBJ2-5. The CDR3 length is 17 residues. CDR1 and CDR2 (germline): LGHNA, YSLEER. The CDR3 DNA reads TGCGCCAGCAGCCAAGAGGCCGGACTAGCAGGGAAAGAGACCCAGTACCTC. It is translated as CASSQEAGLAGKETQYL.

This clonotype was observed a handful of times. This chain uses TRBV12-3 or TRBV12-4 with TRBJ1-4; no firm D call. V lost 7 bases and J 0 bases, leaving 6 bases between the germline ends. This CDR3 has 13 amino acids. The CDR3 region has the DNA TGTGCCAGCACTTTGGCAACTAATGAAAAACTGTTTTTT. Translated: CASTLATNEKLFF.

This clonotype is medium-sized. The chain employs TRBV3-1 and TRBJ2-1, with D perhaps TRBD1 (5 bases). The CDR3 contains 13 residues. Trimming took 4 bases from V and 5 from J, leaving 9 bases between them. CDR1 and CDR2 (germline): LGHDT, YNNKEL (reference sequence). The CDR3 region has the DNA TGTGCCAGCAGCCTTGGACAAAACAATGAGCAGTTCTTC. Its translation: CASSLGQNNEQFF.

This clonotype showed up just a few times. The V and J genes are TRBV20-1 and TRBJ1-1, with TRBD1 matching over 7 bases. This CDR3 spans 15 amino acids. V lost 4 bases, J lost 1 base, and 9 bases stayed unmatched. CDR1 and CDR2 from the germline V gene are DFQATT and SNEGSKA (reference sequence). This chain's CDR3 is CSAKTLGQPNTEAFF. The CDR3 nucleotides read TGCAGTGCTAAGACATTGGGACAGCCGAACACTGAAGCTTTCTTT.

The V call is TRBV7-2, the J call TRBJ2-3, with 11 bases identical to TRBD1. V shed 1 base and J 1 base; nucleotides not matched to a gene: 1. Germline V gene data show CDR1 as SGHTA and CDR2 as FQGNSA. This CDR3 comprises 16 residues. CDR3 nucleotide sequence: TGTGCCAGCAGCTTAGAGGGACAGGGGGGCACAGATACGCAGTATTTT. Translation: CASSLEGQGGTDTQYF.

With regard to this clonotype: No conserved phenylalanine or tryptophan ends this CDR3, so it is likely a read error. The J gene is TRBJ2-1, the V gene TRBV28, with D possibly matching TRBD2 (5 bases). The germline V gene has CDR1 MDHEN and CDR2 SYDVKM. Trimming cost V 6 bases and J 10 bases, with 13 bases left between them. The CDR3 spans 12 residues. The CDR3 spells CASSLDRGEQFS. The DNA for the CDR3 is TGTGCCAGCAGCTTAGACCGAGGGGAGCAGTTCTCC.

This clonotype was counted between two and nine times. The chain joins TRBV6-6 to TRBJ1-1, with D perhaps matching TRBD1 (5 bases). V gave up 4 bases and J gave up 4 bases, with 10 bases separating them. The CDR3 covers 13 residues. Germline CDR1 and CDR2: MNHNY and SVGAGI (reference sequence). CDR3 region: CASSSRRGTEAFF. CDR3 nucleotides: TGTGCCAGCAGTTCCCGGAGGGGCACTGAAGCTTTCTTT.

This clonotype was recorded many times. The V gene is TRBV6-1, the J gene TRBJ2-2; no clear D. The CDR3 is 12 residues long. Trimming cost V 1 base and J 7 bases, with 4 bases left between them. Germline V gene lookup returns CDR1 MNHNS and CDR2 SASEGT. The CDR3 DNA sequence: TGTGCCAGCAGTGAAGGTAGCGGGGAGCTGTTTTTT. Translation: CASSEGSGELFF.

This chain uses TRBV15 with TRBJ2-5; no definite D call. Germline CDR1 reads LNHNV; CDR2 reads YYDKDF (reference sequence). V lost 0 bases and J lost 3, with 8 bases in between. The CDR3 contains 14 residues. CDR3 DNA sequence: TGTGCCACCAGCAGAGATCGCAGTAAAGAGACCCAGTACTTC. Residues: CATSRDRSKETQYF.

The V and J genes are TRBV20-1 and TRBJ1-2; D unresolved. Germline values: CDR1 DFQATT, CDR2 SNEGSKA (reference sequence). V lost 0 bases to trimming and J lost 1 base, with 15 bases between them. The CDR3 covers 16 residues. The CDR3 region has the DNA TGCAGTGCTAGAGAAGAGGGATACGGAAATAACTATGGCTACACCTTC. Encoded protein: CSAREEGYGNNYGYTF.

This clonotype was observed at least ten times. The gene calls are TRBV15 and TRBJ2-7; the D gene could be TRBD1 or TRBD2 (5 bases each). In germline, CDR1 is LNHNV, CDR2 YYDKDF (reference sequence). The length of the CDR3 is 15 residues. With 0 bases removed from V and 6 bases from J, the gap between germline ends came to 15 bases. The CDR3 loop reads CATSRDRGTGSEQYF. The CDR3 DNA reads as TGTGCCACCAGCAGAGATAGAGGGACCGGCTCCGAGCAGTACTTC.

The rearrangement uses TRBV3-1 and TRBJ1-6; maybe TRBD1 (5 bases). In germline, CDR1 is LGHDT, CDR2 YNNKEL (reference sequence). CDR3 length: 18 amino acids. Between the trimmed V and J ends, which lost 4 bases and 7 bases, there was a span of 23 bases. In DNA form, the CDR3 reads TGTGCCAGCAGCCGAGACGACTTTCAGGGTGGGTTAAATTCACCCCTCCACTTT. Residues: CASSRDDFQGGLNSPLHF.

A few counts support this clonotype. The rearrangement uses TRBV6-6 and TRBJ2-1; TRBD2 aligns across 7 bases. Germline V gene sequence: CDR1 MNHNY, CDR2 SVGAGI (reference sequence). This CDR3 comprises 16 residues. Unmatched junction bases numbered 5, after V lost 2 bases and J lost 1 base. As DNA, the CDR3 is TGTGCCAGCAGTTACGGTGGGGAGGGATCCTACAATGAGCAGTTCTTC. Translated, it gives CASSYGGEGSYNEQFF.

This clonotype was detected a few times. The gene calls are TRBV7-8 and TRBJ1-1; D is possibly TRBD1 (6 bases). This CDR3 comprises 13 residues. The germline V and J ends were trimmed by 2 bases and 7 bases, with 11 bases remaining between them. In germline, CDR1 is SGHVS, CDR2 FQNEAQ. CDR3 loop: CASSLRQELEAFF. In DNA, the CDR3 is TGTGCCAGCAGCTTAAGACAGGAACTTGAAGCTTTCTTT.

As for this clonotype: The CDR3 carries no conserved terminal phenylalanine or tryptophan, so it likely arises from a read error. The J gene is TRBJ1-1, the V gene TRBV4-1; D possibly corresponds to TRBD1 (5 bases). The CDR3 sequence is 15 residues long. Trimming took off 0 bases at V and 3 bases at J, with 11 bases between the two ends. CDR1 MGHRA and CDR2 YSYEKL come from the germline V gene. The CDR3 bases are TGCGCCAGCAGCCAAGAGGCACAGGACTACACTGAAGCTTTCTCT. Translating gives CASSQEAQDYTEAFS.

This CDR3 is CASSFQQGDTQYF. CDR3 in DNA: TGTGCCAGCAGCTTTCAGCAGGGGGATACGCAGTATTTT. The V and J genes are TRBV7-2 and TRBJ2-3; possibly TRBD1 for D (6 bases). The CDR3 covers 13 residues. In germline, CDR1 is SGHTA, CDR2 FQGNSA. V shed 3 bases and J shed 6 bases, with 10 bases lying between them. The full variable domain, rest sourced from reference TRBV7-2 and TRBJ2-3, is GAGVSQSPSNKVTEKGKDVELRCDPISGHTALYWYRQSLGQGLEFLIYFQGNSAPDKSGLPSDRFSAERTGGSVSTLTIQRTQQEDSAVYLCASSFQQGDTQYFGPGTRLTVL.

The chain carries TRBV15 and TRBJ2-1; 8 bases are shared with TRBD1. The CDR3 loop spans 16 amino acids. Germline values: CDR1 LNHNV, CDR2 YYDKDF (reference sequence). V lost 1 base and J lost 6; bases outside the gene matches: 8. The CDR3 DNA sequence: TGTGCCACCAGCAGAGCTGGACAGGGTCAGGGCAATGAGCAGTTCTTC. Encoded protein: CATSRAGQGQGNEQFF.

As to this clonotype: The junction does not match germline at one end; this may be a read error. This chain links TRBV10-3 with TRBJ2-3; 11 bases are a match to TRBD1. This CDR3 comprises 18 residues. The germline V gene encodes CDR1 ENHRY and CDR2 SYGVKD. The CDR3 DNA sequence: TGTGCCATCAGTAAGTCTACGGGACAGGGGGTGTCAACAGATACGCAGTATTTT. Translation gives CAISKSTGQGVSTDTQYF.

This clonotype has ten or more counts. This rearrangement joins TRBV28 to TRBJ2-5; the D is unclear. The germline V gene encodes CDR1 MDHEN and CDR2 SYDVKM. The CDR3 sequence is 14 residues long. Trimming took off 2 bases at V and 1 base at J, with 8 bases between the two ends. The CDR3 DNA follows: TGTGCCAGCAGTTTACGGAATTTCCAAGAGACCCAGTACTTC. It codes for CASSLRNFQETQYF.

The sample holds a few counts of this clonotype. The CDR3 region has the DNA TGTGCCAGCCGAAAGGGTGAAAGTTGGGGTGAGCAGTTCTTC. Residues: CASRKGESWGEQFF. This chain connects TRBV6-1 to TRBJ2-1; D unclear. This CDR3 has 14 amino acids. V lost 8 bases and J 9 bases, leaving 20 bases between the germline ends. Germline V CDR1 and CDR2: MNHNS, SASEGT.

This chain joins TRBV2 and TRBJ2-7; 9 nucleotides match TRBD1. V lost 5 bases to trimming and J lost 4 bases; unmatched junction nucleotides: 6. The CDR3 totals 14 residues. Germline CDR1 is SNHLY and CDR2 is FYNNEI. The CDR3, as DNA: TGTGCCAGCAGTTTCTGGGACAGGGCTTACGAGCAGTACTTC. Translation: CASSFWDRAYEQYF.

This clonotype was seen only a few times. The chain carries TRBV4-3 and TRBJ2-7; D is ambiguous. The CDR3 extends over 14 amino acids. Germline V gene data show CDR1 as LGHNA and CDR2 as YSLEER. V was cut by 0 bases and J by 3 bases, with 9 bases left in between. The CDR3 is CASSQDMAGYEQYF. The CDR3, as DNA: TGCGCCAGCAGCCAAGATATGGCTGGCTACGAGCAGTACTTC.

This rearrangement joins TRBV4-1 to TRBJ1-4; 9 bases are a match to TRBD1. The junction had 11 bases not matched to a gene; V was cut back by 5 bases and J by 7 bases. From germline, CDR1 is MGHRA and CDR2 YSYEKL. The CDR3 sequence is 16 residues long. In nucleotides, the CDR3 is TGCGCCAGCAGCACAAATACAGGGGGCAGGGGTGAAAAACTGTTTTTT. Protein: CASSTNTGGRGEKLFF.

Concerning this clonotype itself: An end of the junction does not agree with germline; a read error may underlie this. J is TRBJ2-7 and V is TRBV6-1, with D perhaps assigned TRBD1 or TRBD2 (5 bases each). CDR3 length: 15 amino acids. From germline, CDR1 is MNHNS and CDR2 SASEGT. In nucleotides, the CDR3 is TGTGCCGGCAGTGATAGGGACCGGGTATTCCGTGAGCAGTACTTC. Its translation is CAGSDRDRVFREQYF.

There are a few counts of this clonotype. The chain carries TRBV6-1 and TRBJ1-1; D remains unclear. The CDR3 contains 12 residues. Looked up from germline, CDR1 is MNHNS and CDR2 is SASEGT. V gave up 6 bases and J gave up 8 bases, with 13 bases separating them. The DNA of the CDR3 is TGTGCCAGCAGCTTGGACCGGGAGGAAGCTTTCTTT. This codes for CASSLDREEAFF.

At least ten counts were recorded for this clonotype. The V and J genes are TRBV6-1 and TRBJ2-7, with 9 nucleotides matching TRBD1. The V gene end was trimmed by 6 bases and the J gene end by 4 bases; junction bases not matched to a gene: 7. The CDR3 contains 14 residues. The germline gives CDR1 MNHNS, CDR2 SASEGT. In nucleotides, the CDR3 is TGTGCCAGCAGCAAGGACAGGGGAGGTTACGAGCAGTACTTC. Protein: CASSKDRGGYEQYF.

This clonotype was counted ten times or more. The chain combines TRBV20-1 with TRBJ2-7; D is undetermined. Between the trimmed V and J ends, which lost 0 bases and 5 bases, there was a span of 5 bases. The V gene's germline CDR1 is DFQATT and CDR2 SNEGSKA (reference sequence). The CDR3 has 11 amino acids. DNA of the CDR3: TGCAGTGCTAGAGATTTGCACGAGCAGTACTTC. Its translation: CSARDLHEQYF.

This clonotype is a singleton in its sample. The V call is TRBV7-6, the J call TRBJ2-5, with 7 nucleotides matching TRBD1. The CDR3 spans 14 residues. Germline CDR1 reads SGHVS; CDR2 reads FNYEAQ. The ends lost 3 bases at V and 2 bases at J; junction bases unmatched: 3. The DNA for the CDR3 is TGTGCCAGCAGCTTTAAGACAGGGCAAGAGACCCAGTACTTC. This codes for CASSFKTGQETQYF. The whole variable domain, filled in from reference TRBV7-6 and TRBJ2-5, reads GAGVSQSPRYKVTKRGQDVALRCDPISGHVSLYWYRQALGQGPEFLTYFNYEAQQDKSGLPNDRFSAERPEGSISTLTIQRTEQRDSAMYRCASSFKTGQETQYFGPGTRLLVL.

The chain joins TRBV18 to TRBJ1-5, with D possibly matching TRBD1 (6 bases). The CDR3 contains 15 residues. Germline V lookup: CDR1 KGHSH, CDR2 LQKENI. Trimming shortened V by 3 bases and J by 7 bases, and 16 bases separated the two germline ends. The CDR3 nucleotides are TGTGCCAGCTCACCCTCCCCAGGGGACGGGCAGCCCCAGCATTTT. Its translation: CASSPSPGDGQPQHF.